Given below is one T cell receptor beta chain in context. Its matching antigen is unknown. Germline loops: CDR1 GTSNPN, CDR2 SVGIG (reference sequence). The CDR3 has 11 residues. V lost 4 bases to trimming and J lost 9 bases, with 12 bases between them. The sample comes from a study of T cell responses to AZD1222 COVID-19 vaccine. Notes on the study in general: Researchers report vaccine-associated CD4 TCRs spanning spike, with dominance at 160-218 and 743-854.

Assay: immunoSEQ multiplex PCR; the TCRdb copy retains only in-frame clones and omits some. This table has 43,000 or so clones, roughly 87% appearing once. The input for sequencing was peripheral blood, taken 28 days after the second AZD1222 dose. This TCR derives from an adult who received the AZD1222 COVID-19 vaccine. This chain links TRBV30 with TRBJ1-2; D ambiguous. CDR3 DNA: TGTGCCTGGACAGCGGGCCTTAGCTACACCTTC. Translating it yields CAWTAGLSYTF.